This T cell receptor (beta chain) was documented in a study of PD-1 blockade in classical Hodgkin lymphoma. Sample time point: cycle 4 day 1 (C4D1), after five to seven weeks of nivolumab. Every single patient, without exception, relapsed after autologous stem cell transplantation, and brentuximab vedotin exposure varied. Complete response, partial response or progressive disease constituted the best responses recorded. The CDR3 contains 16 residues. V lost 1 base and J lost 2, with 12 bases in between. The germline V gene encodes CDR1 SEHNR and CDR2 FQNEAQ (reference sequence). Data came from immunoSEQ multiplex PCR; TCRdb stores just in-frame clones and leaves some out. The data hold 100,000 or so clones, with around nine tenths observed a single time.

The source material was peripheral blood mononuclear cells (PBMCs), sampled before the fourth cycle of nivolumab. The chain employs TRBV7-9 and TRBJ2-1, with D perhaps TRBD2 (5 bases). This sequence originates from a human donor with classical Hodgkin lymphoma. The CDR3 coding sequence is TGTGCCAGCAGCTTAGGCCGGACTTTGGCCTACAATGAGCAGTTCTTC. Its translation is CASSLGRTLAYNEQFF.